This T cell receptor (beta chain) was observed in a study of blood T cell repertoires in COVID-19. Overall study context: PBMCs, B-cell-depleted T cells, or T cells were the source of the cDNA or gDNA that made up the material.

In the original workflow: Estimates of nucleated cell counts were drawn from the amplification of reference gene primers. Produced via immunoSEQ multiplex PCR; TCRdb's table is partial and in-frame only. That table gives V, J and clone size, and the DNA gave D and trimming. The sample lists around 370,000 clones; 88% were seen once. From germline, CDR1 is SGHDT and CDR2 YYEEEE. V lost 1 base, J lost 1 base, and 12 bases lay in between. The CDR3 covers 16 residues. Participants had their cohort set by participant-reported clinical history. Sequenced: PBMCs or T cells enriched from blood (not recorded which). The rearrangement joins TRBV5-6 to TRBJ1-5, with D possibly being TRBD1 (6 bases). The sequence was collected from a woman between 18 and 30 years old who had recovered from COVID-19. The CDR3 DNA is TGTGCCAGCAGCTTGATGGCGGGGGGCAGCAATCAGCCCCAGCATTTT. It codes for CASSLMAGGSNQPQHF.